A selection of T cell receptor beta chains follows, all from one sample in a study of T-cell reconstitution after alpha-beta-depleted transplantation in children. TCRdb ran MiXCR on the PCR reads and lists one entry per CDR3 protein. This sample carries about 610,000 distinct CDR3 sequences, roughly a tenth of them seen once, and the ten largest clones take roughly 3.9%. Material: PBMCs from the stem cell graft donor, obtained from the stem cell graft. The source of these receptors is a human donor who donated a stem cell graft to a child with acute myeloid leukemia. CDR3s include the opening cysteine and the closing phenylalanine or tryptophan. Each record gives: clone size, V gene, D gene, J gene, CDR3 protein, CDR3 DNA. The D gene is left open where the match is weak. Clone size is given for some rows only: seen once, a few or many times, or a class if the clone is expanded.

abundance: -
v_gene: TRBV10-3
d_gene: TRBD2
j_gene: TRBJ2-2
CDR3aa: CAISPFTSGATGELFF
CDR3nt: TGTGCCATCAGCCCATTCACTAGCGGCGCCACCGGGGAGCTGTTTTTT

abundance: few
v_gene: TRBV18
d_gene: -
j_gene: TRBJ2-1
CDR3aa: CASSPPGVGVREQFF
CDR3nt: TGTGCCAGCTCACCACCGGGAGTAGGGGTGCGGGAGCAGTTCTTC

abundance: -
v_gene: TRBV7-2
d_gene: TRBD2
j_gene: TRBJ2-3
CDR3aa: CASSSKREGITDTQYF
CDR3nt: TGTGCCAGCAGCTCCAAGCGGGAGGGAATCACAGATACGCAGTATTTT

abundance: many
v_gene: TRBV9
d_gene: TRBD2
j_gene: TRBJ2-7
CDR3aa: CASSVAVSGIYEQYF
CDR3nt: TGTGCCAGCAGCGTAGCTGTTAGCGGGATCTACGAGCAGTACTTC

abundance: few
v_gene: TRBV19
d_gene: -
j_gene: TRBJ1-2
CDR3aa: CASSLGRNDGYTF
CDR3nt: TGTGCCAGTAGCCTGGGCCGAAACGATGGCTACACCTTC

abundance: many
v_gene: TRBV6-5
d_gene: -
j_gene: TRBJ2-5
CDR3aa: CASRGFQETQYF
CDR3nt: TGTGCCAGTAGAGGTTTCCAAGAGACCCAGTACTTC

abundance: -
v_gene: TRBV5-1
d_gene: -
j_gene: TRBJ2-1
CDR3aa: CASSPDVGGRDEQFF
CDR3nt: TGCGCCAGCAGCCCTGATGTCGGGGGAAGGGATGAGCAGTTCTTC

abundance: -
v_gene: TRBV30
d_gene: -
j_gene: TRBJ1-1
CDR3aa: CAWSRTATWGNTEAFF
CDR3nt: TGTGCCTGGAGTCGGACCGCAACCTGGGGGAACACTGAAGCTTTCTTT

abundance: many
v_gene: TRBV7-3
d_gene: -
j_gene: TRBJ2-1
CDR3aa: CASSRTTLNEQFF
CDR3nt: TGTGCCAGCAGCCGGACTACTCTCAATGAGCAGTTCTTC

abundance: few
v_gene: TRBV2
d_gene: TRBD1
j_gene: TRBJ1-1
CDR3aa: CASSGTGGGTEAFF
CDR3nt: TGTGCCAGCAGTGGGACAGGGGGTGGCACTGAAGCTTTCTTT

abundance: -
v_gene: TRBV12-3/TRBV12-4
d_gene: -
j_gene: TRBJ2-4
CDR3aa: CASKDLAKNIQYF
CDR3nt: TGTGCCAGCAAGGACCTAGCCAAAAACATTCAGTACTTC

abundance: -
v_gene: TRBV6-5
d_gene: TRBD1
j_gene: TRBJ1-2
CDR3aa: CASTRGHGYTF
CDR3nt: TGTGCCAGCACCAGGGGGCATGGCTACACCTTC

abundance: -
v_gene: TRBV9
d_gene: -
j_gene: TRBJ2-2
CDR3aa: CASTPGVRTGELFF
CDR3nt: TGTGCCAGCACCCCGGGAGTAAGAACCGGGGAGCTGTTTTTT

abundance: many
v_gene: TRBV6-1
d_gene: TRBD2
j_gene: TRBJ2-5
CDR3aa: CASSTGTSLRETQYF
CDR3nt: TGTGCCAGCAGTACAGGGACTAGCCTAAGGGAGACCCAGTACTTC

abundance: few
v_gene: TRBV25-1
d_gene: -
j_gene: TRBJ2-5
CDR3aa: CASSPLFQETQYF
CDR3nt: TGTGCCAGCAGCCCGCTCTTCCAAGAGACCCAGTACTTC

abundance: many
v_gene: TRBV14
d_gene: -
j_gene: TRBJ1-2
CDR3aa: CASSQDLGYTF
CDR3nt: TGTGCCAGCAGCCAAGATCTCGGCTACACCTTC

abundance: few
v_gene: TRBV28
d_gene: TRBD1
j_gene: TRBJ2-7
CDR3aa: CASSRDRAHEQYF
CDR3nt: TGTGCCAGCAGTAGGGACAGGGCTCACGAGCAGTACTTC

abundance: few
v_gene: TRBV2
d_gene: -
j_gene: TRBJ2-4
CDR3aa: CASCLPTGLWDWENIQYF
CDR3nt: TGTGCCAGCTGTTTACCCACAGGGCTTTGGGATTGGGAAAACATTCAGTACTTC

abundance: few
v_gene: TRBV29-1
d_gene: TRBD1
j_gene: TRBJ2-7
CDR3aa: CSVAQGTYEQYF
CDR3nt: TGCAGCGTTGCACAGGGGACCTACGAGCAGTACTTC

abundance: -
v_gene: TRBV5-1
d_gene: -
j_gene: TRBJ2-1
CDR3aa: CASSPRPGRGLRNEQFF
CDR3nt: TGCGCCAGCAGCCCCCGGCCGGGGCGGGGTCTTAGGAATGAGCAGTTCTTC

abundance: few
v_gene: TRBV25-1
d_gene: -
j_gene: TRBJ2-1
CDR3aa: CASSDLVLYNEQFF
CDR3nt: TGTGCCAGCAGTGATTTAGTGCTCTACAATGAGCAGTTCTTC

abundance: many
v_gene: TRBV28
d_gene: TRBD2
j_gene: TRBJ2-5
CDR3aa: CASSLPAGGEETQYF
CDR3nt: TGTGCCAGCAGTTTGCCAGCGGGAGGGGAAGAGACCCAGTACTTC

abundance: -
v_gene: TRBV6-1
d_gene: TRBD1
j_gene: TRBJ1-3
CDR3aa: CASSRDRLRGNTIYF
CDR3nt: TGTGCCAGCAGCCGGGACAGGCTAAGGGGAAACACCATATATTTT

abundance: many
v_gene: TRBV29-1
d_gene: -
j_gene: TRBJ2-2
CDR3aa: CSVEAQNTGELFF
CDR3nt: TGCAGCGTTGAAGCCCAGAACACCGGGGAGCTGTTTTTT

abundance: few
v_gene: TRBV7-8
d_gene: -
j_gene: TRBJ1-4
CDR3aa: CASSLRDPNEKLFF
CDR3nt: TGTGCCAGCAGCTTGCGCGACCCTAATGAAAAACTGTTTTTT

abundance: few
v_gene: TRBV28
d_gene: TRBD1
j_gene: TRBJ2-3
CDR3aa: CASAPGDRVSDTQYF
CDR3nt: TGTGCCAGCGCCCCCGGGGACAGGGTATCCGATACGCAGTATTTT

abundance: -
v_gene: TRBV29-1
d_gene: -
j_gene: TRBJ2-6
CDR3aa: CSVRQGALSGANVLTF
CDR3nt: TGCAGCGTAAGGCAGGGAGCTCTCTCTGGGGCCAACGTCCTGACTTTC

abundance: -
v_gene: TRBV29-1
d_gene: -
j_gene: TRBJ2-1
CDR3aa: CSAHTYNEQFF
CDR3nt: TGCAGCGCCCACACTTACAATGAGCAGTTCTTC

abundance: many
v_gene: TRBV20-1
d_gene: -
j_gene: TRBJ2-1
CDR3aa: CSARTSIVWFNEQFF
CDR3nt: TGCAGTGCTAGGACCAGTATAGTGTGGTTCAATGAGCAGTTCTTC

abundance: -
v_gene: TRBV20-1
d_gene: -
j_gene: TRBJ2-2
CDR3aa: CSARAGFTDTGELFF
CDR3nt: TGCAGTGCTAGAGCAGGGTTTACTGACACCGGGGAGCTGTTTTTT

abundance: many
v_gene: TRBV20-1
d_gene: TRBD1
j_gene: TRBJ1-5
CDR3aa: CSARPGTAQITQPQHF
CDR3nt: TGCAGTGCTAGACCCGGGACAGCCCAAATCACTCAGCCCCAGCATTTT

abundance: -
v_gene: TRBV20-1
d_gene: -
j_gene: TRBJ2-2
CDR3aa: CSARARLGVNTGELFF
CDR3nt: TGCAGTGCTAGAGCCCGACTAGGAGTCAACACCGGGGAGCTGTTTTTT

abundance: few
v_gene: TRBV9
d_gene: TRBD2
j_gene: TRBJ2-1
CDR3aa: CASSPRLLAGDNEQFF
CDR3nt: TGTGCCAGCAGCCCCCGGCTCCTAGCGGGAGACAATGAGCAGTTCTTC

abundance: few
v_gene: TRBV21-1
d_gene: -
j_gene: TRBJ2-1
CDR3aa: CAGIQFPGRQTVYNEQFF
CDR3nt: TGTGCCGGAATCCAGTTCCCGGGACGACAAACCGTATACAATGAGCAGTTCTTC

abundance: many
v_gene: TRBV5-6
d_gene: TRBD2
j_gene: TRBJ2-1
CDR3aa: CASTPNREAYNEQFF
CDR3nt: TGTGCCAGCACCCCTAATCGGGAGGCCTACAATGAGCAGTTCTTC

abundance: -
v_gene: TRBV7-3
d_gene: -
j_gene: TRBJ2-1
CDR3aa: CASSSAGNNEQFF
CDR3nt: TGTGCCAGCAGCTCTGCCGGGAACAATGAGCAGTTCTTC

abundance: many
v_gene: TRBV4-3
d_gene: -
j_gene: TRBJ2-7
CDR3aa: CASSQERGGIYEQYF
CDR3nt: TGCGCCAGCAGCCAAGAAAGAGGGGGAATCTACGAGCAGTACTTC

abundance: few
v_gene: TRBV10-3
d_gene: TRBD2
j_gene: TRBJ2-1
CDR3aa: CAISESASGRGEQFF
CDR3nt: TGTGCCATCAGTGAGTCGGCTAGCGGGAGAGGTGAGCAGTTCTTC

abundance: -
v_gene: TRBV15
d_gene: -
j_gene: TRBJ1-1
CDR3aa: CATSRFPEAGVAFF
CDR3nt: TGTGCCACCAGCAGATTCCCGGAGGCGGGGGTGGCTTTCTTT

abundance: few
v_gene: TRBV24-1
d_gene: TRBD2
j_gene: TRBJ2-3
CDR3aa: CATSDLRASGSDTQYF
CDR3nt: TGTGCCACCAGTGATTTAAGGGCTAGCGGCTCTGATACGCAGTATTTT

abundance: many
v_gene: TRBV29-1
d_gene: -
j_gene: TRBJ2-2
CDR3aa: CSVTGRTTGELFF
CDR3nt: TGCAGCGTTACGGGCAGAACCACCGGGGAGCTGTTTTTT

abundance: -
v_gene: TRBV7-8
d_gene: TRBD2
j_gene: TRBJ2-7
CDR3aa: CASSAGEGTYEQYF
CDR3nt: TGTGCCAGCAGCGCGGGGGAGGGGACCTACGAGCAGTACTTC

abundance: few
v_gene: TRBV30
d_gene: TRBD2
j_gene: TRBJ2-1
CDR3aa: CAWSDGTSMDEQFF
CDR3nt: TGTGCCTGGAGTGACGGGACTAGCATGGATGAGCAGTTCTTC

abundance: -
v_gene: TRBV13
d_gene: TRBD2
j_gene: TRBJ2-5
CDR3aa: CASGLGLKREGLRETQYF
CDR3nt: TGTGCCAGCGGCTTAGGCCTGAAGCGGGAGGGCCTAAGAGAGACCCAGTACTTC

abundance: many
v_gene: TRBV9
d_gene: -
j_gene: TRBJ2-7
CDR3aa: CASSATPRASYEQYF
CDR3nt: TGTGCCAGCAGCGCTACTCCCAGGGCGTCCTACGAGCAGTACTTC

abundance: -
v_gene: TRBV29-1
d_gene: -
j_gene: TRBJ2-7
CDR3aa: CSVVKDGSNSGEQYF
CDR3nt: TGCAGCGTTGTCAAGGACGGGAGTAATTCAGGGGAGCAGTACTTC

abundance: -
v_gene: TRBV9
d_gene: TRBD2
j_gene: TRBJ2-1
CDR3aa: CASSVGLLAGSHNEQFF
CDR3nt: TGTGCCAGCAGCGTAGGCTTACTAGCGGGAAGTCACAATGAGCAGTTCTTC

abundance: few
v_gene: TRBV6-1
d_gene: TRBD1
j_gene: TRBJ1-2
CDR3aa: CASTNGEGARDGYTF
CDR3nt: TGTGCCAGCACAAACGGGGAGGGGGCGCGGGATGGCTACACCTTC

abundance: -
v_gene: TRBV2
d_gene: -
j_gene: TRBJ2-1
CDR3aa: CASSENRVNEQFF
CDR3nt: TGTGCCAGCAGTGAAAACAGGGTCAATGAGCAGTTCTTC

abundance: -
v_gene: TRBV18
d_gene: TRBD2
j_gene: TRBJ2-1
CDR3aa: CASSPPTSGKNEQFF
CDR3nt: TGTGCCAGCTCACCACCAACTAGCGGGAAAAATGAGCAGTTCTTC

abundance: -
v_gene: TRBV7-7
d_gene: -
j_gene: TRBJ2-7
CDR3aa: CASSPSVGRSYEQYF
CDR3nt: TGTGCTAGCAGCCCTAGTGTGGGCCGGAGCTACGAGCAGTACTTC

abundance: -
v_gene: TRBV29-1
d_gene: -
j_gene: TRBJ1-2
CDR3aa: CSVGPGEGYTF
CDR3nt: TGCAGCGTTGGTCCCGGGGAGGGCTACACCTTC

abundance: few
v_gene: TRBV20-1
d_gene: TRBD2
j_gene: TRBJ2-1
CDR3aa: CSARASGQLYNEQFF
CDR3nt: TGCAGTGCTAGGGCTAGCGGCCAGCTCTACAATGAGCAGTTCTTC

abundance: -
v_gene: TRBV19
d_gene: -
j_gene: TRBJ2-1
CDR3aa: CASSILGWNEQFF
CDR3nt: TGTGCCAGTAGTATCTTAGGGTGGAATGAGCAGTTCTTC

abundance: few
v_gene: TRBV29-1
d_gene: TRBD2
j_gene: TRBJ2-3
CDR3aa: CSVGSGRAGTDTQYF
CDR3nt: TGCAGCGTCGGTAGCGGGAGGGCCGGGACAGATACGCAGTATTTT

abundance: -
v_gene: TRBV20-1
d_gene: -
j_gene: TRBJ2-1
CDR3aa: CSAKTMVGGHNEQFF
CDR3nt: TGCAGTGCTAAGACCATGGTGGGGGGACACAATGAGCAGTTCTTC

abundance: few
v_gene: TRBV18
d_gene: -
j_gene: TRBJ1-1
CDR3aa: CASSSGEVTEAFF
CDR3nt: TGTGCCAGCTCATCCGGAGAGGTAACTGAAGCTTTCTTT

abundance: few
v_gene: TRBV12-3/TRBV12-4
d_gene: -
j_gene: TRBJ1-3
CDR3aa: CASSRGAGSGNTIYF
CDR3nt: TGTGCCAGCAGCCGCGGGGCGGGGTCTGGAAACACCATATATTTT

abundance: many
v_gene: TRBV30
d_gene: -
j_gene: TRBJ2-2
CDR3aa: CAWSVGGAAVSGELFF
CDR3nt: TGTGCCTGGAGTGTAGGGGGGGCAGCCGTCTCCGGGGAGCTGTTTTTT

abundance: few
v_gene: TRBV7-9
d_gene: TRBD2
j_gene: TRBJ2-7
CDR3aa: CASSYGTTSPEQYF
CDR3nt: TGTGCCAGCAGCTACGGGACTACCTCGCCCGAGCAGTACTTC